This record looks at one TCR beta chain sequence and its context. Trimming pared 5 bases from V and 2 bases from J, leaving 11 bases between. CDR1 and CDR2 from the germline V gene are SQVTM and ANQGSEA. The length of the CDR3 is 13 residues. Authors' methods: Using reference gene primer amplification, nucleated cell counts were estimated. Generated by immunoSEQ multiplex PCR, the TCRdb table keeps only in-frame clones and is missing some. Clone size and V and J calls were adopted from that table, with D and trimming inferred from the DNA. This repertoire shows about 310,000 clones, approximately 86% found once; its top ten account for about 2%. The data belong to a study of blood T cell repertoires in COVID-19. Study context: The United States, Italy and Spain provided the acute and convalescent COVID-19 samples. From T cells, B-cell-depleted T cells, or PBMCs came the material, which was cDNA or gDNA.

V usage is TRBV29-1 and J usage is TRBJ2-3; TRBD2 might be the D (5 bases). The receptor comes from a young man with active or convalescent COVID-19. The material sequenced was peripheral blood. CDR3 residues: CSVYVAFTDTQYF. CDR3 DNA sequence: TGCAGCGTTTATGTAGCGTTCACAGATACGCAGTATTTT.